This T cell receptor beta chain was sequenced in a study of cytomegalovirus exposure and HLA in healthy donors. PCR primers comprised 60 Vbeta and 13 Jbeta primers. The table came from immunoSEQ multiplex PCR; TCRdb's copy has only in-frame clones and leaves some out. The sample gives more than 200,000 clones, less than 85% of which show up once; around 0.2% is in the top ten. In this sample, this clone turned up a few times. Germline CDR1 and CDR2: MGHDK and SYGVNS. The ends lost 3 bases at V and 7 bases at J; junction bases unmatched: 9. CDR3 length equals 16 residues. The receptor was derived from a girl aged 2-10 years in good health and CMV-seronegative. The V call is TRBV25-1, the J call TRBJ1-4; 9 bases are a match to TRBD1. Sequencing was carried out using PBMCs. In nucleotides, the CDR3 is TGTGCCAGCAGTGAGGTGGGAGGGACAGGGCGTGAAAAACTGTTTTTT. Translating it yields CASSEVGGTGREKLFF.